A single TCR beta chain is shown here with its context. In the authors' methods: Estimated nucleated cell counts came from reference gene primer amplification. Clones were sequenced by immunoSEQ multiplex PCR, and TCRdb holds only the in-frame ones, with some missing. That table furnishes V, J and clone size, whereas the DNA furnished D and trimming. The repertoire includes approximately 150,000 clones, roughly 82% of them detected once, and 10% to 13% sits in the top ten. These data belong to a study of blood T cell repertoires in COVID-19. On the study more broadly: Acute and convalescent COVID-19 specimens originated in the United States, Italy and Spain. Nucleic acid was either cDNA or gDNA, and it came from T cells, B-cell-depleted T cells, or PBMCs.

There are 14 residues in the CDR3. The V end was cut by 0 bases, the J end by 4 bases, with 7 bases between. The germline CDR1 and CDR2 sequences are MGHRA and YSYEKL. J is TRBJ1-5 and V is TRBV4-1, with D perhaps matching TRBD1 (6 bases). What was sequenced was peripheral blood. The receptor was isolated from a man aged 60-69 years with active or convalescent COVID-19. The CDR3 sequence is CASSQEQGNQPQHF. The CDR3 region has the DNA TGCGCCAGCAGCCAAGAACAGGGTAATCAGCCCCAGCATTTT.